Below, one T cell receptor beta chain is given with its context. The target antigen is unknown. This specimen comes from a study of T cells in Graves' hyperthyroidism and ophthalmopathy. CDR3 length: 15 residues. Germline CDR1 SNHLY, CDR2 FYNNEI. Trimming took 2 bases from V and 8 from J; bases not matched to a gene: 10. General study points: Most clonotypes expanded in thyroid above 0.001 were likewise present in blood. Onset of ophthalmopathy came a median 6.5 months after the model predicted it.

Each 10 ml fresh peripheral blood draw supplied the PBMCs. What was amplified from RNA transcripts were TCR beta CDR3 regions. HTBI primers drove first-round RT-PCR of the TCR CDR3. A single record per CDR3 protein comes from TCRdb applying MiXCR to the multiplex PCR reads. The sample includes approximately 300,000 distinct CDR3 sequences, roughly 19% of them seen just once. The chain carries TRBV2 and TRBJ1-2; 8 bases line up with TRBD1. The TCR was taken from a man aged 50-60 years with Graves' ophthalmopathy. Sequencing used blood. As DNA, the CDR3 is TGTGCCAGCAGTGAATTCGGCAGGGGGCGAGAGGGCTACACCTTC. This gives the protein CASSEFGRGREGYTF.